The source of this T cell receptor beta chain is a study of CD8+CD57+ T cells in acquired aplastic anemia. The use of genomic DNA as template underpinned the TCR beta VDJ and CDR3 profiling. TCRdb ran MiXCR on the reads and lists one entry per CDR3 protein. This sample has about 190,000 distinct CDR3 sequences, with around half found just once. The germline CDR1 and CDR2 sequences are SEHNR and FQNEAQ (reference sequence). This CDR3 contains 12 residues. As for this clonotype: The target antigen is unknown. Germline is not matched at one junction end, which may reflect a read error.

Study-wide points: Simpson's diversity of CD8+ cells was not significantly different in patients compared with controls.

Sequences were obtained from sorted CD4+, CD8+, or CD8+CD57+ T cells (not recorded which) from PBMCs. The receptor was derived from a human donor in good health, serving as a control. V is TRBV7-9 and J is TRBJ1-2; D unclear. This CDR3 is CASSLAQEGYTF. The CDR3 DNA follows: TGCGCCAGCAGCTTGGCTCAGGAGGGCTACACCTTC.